This entry describes one T cell receptor beta chain. These data belong to a study of blood T cell repertoires in COVID-19. Participants had their cohort set by participant-reported clinical history. Assay: immunoSEQ multiplex PCR; the TCRdb copy retains only in-frame clones and omits some. The sample yields around 190,000 clones, roughly four fifths seen once. The junction had 9 bases not matched to a gene; V was cut back by 3 bases and J by 5 bases. Germline assignment: CDR1 LGHDT and CDR2 YNNKEL (reference sequence). The length of the CDR3 is 15 residues. The sequenced sample was PBMCs or T cells enriched from blood (not recorded which). The chain links TRBV3-1 (or the pseudogene TRBV3-2) to TRBJ2-5; 7 positions match TRBD1. The TCR was taken from a man between 40 and 49 years old who had recovered from COVID-19. The CDR3 here is CASSHLDREQETQYF. The CDR3 bases are TGTGCCAGCAGCCACCTAGACAGGGAACAGGAGACCCAGTACTTC.